The 29 T cell receptor beta chains in this list originate from one sample, sequenced in a study of blood T cell repertoires in COVID-19. Sequenced by immunoSEQ multiplex PCR; TCRdb stores in-frame clones only, minus some. The table has around 78,000 clones, less than 95% seen once. The sequenced material came from peripheral blood. The receptors originated from a woman in her fifties or sixties in a cohort sampled during active COVID-19.

Only one count was recorded for this clone. The genes are TRBV2 and TRBJ1-2; TRBD1 matches at 11 bases. Trimming took 6 bases from V and 2 from J; bases not matched to a gene: 5. There are 15 residues in the CDR3. Germline V CDR1 and CDR2: SNHLY, FYNNEI. As DNA, the CDR3 is TGTGCCAGCAGGCCGGGACAGGGGGACAACTATGGCTACACCTTC. Residues: CASRPGQGDNYGYTF.

CDR3 region: CASSPGQDYQPQHF. The CDR3 bases are TGTGCCAGCTCACCAGGGCAGGATTATCAGCCCCAGCATTTT. The gene calls are TRBV18 and TRBJ1-5; D remains unclear. Trimming cost V 2 bases and J 5 bases, with 10 bases left between them. The CDR3 loop spans 14 amino acids. From germline, CDR1 is KGHSH and CDR2 LQKENI.

The rearrangement links TRBV28 to TRBJ1-5, with D perhaps TRBD1 (5 bases). The V end lost 6 bases, the J end lost 2 bases, and 14 bases lay between the germline ends. The V gene's germline CDR1 is MDHEN and CDR2 SYDVKM. The CDR3 is 15 amino acids. CDR3 nucleotides: TGTGCCAGCAGCATCCTCCTACAGGGCAATCAGCCCCAGCATTTT. Its protein product is CASSILLQGNQPQHF.

The count of this clone is one. The chain combines TRBV14 with TRBJ2-5, with D maybe TRBD2 (5 bases). Trimming removed 1 base from V and 4 bases from J, with 13 bases in between. This CDR3 has 15 residues. From germline, CDR1 is SGHDN and CDR2 FVKESK. The CDR3 here is CASSQGTPAGETQYF. For the CDR3, the DNA is TGTGCCAGCAGCCAAGGGACTCCCGCGGGAGAGACCCAGTACTTC. The full variable domain, completed using reference TRBV14 and TRBJ2-5, is EAGVTQFPSHSVIEKGQTVTLRCDPISGHDNLYWYRRVMGKEIKFLLHFVKESKQDESGMPNNRFLAERTGGTYSTLKVQPAELEDSGVYFCASSQGTPAGETQYFGPGTRLLVL.

This chain connects TRBV5-1 to TRBJ2-1, with 10 nucleotides matching TRBD1. The CDR3 totals 16 residues. Trimming took 3 bases from V and 7 from J; bases not matched to a gene: 10. Germline assignment: CDR1 SGHRS and CDR2 YFSETQ. As DNA, the CDR3 is TGCGCCAGCAGCTCCCCCGTGGGACAGGGGAAAAATGAGCAGTTCTTC. Amino acids: CASSSPVGQGKNEQFF. Looking up the rest from reference TRBV5-1 and TRBJ2-1 gives the full variable domain: KAGVTQTPRYLIKTRGQQVTLSCSPISGHRSVSWYQQTPGQGLQFLFEYFSETQRNKGNFPGRFSGRQFSNSRSEMNVSTLELGDSALYLCASSSPVGQGKNEQFFGPGTRLTVL.

The chain uses TRBV18 and TRBJ1-6, with TRBD1 identical over 10 bases. The CDR3 runs to 16 residues. Germline V gives CDR1 KGHSH, CDR2 LQKENI. Losses at the gene ends were 4 bases for V and 5 bases for J; bases not matched to a gene: 5. CDR3 region: CASSQTGTGDNSPLHF. Written as DNA, the CDR3 is TGTGCCAGCTCACAAACCGGGACAGGGGATAATTCACCCCTCCACTTT. Full variable domain (missing parts from reference TRBV18 and TRBJ1-6): NAGVMQNPRHLVRRRGQEARLRCSPMKGHSHVYWYRQLPEEGLKFMVYLQKENIIDESGMPKERFSAEFPKEGPSILRIQQVVRGDSAAYFCASSQTGTGDNSPLHFGNGTRLTVT.

The V call is TRBV19, the J call TRBJ1-2; TRBD1 matches at 7 bases. Losses at the gene ends were 7 bases for V and 2 bases for J; bases not matched to a gene: 10. The CDR3 covers 15 residues. The germline V gene encodes CDR1 LNHDA and CDR2 SQIVND (reference sequence). CDR3 in amino acids: CASKGQGGRNYGYTF. CDR3 sequence (DNA): TGTGCCAGTAAAGGTCAGGGGGGCAGGAACTATGGCTACACCTTC. The full variable domain, with the rest looked up from reference TRBV19 and TRBJ1-2, is DGGITQSPKYLFRKEGQNVTLSCEQNLNHDAMYWYRQDPGQGLRLIYYSQIVNDFQKGDIAEGYSVSREKKESFPLTVTSAQKNPTAFYLCASKGQGGRNYGYTFGSGTRLTVV.

V and J are TRBV10-1 and TRBJ2-1; tentatively, D is TRBD2 (5 bases). Trimming pared 2 bases from V and 11 bases from J, leaving 10 bases between. The germline V gene has CDR1 WNHNN and CDR2 SYGVQD (reference sequence). The CDR3 contains 12 residues. The CDR3 region is CASSESGSQQFF. The CDR3, as DNA: TGCGCCAGCAGTGAGAGTGGGAGCCAGCAGTTCTTC.

The genes are TRBV2 and TRBJ2-6; 10 bases map to TRBD1. CDR3 length: 16 residues. V was pared by 7 bases and J by 1 base, with 4 bases of the junction left unmatched. Germline V CDR1 and CDR2: SNHLY, FYNNEI. CDR3 DNA sequence: TGTGCCAGCAAGTGGGACAGGGGATCTGGGGCCAACGTCCTGACTTTC. It specifies CASKWDRGSGANVLTF.

The chain links TRBV9 to TRBJ2-1, with TRBD2 identical over 13 bases. The CDR3 contains 18 residues. V gave up 0 bases and J gave up 7 bases; unmatched junction bases: 10. CDR1 is SGDLS and CDR2 is YYNGEE in the germline V gene. The CDR3 DNA sequence: TGTGCCAGCAGCGTAGCTACAGACTTGGGACTAGCGGGGAATGAGCAGTTCTTC. Its translation: CASSVATDLGLAGNEQFF. Complete variable domain (other parts from reference TRBV9 and TRBJ2-1): DSGVTQTPKHLITATGQRVTLRCSPRSGDLSVYWYQQSLDQGLQFLIQYYNGEERAKGNILERFSAQQFPDLHSELNLSSLELGDSALYFCASSVATDLGLAGNEQFFGPGTRLTVL.

The chain is built from TRBV6-5 and TRBJ2-7; 9 positions match TRBD2. CDR1 and CDR2 (germline): MNHEY, SVGAGI. The CDR3 totals 13 residues. The V segment lost 8 bases and the J segment 3 bases; nucleotides outside the gene matches: 5. CDR3 DNA sequence: TGTGCCAGCGTGGCGGGGGGGCACTACGAGCAGTACTTC. It translates to CASVAGGHYEQYF.

V usage is TRBV4-2 and J usage is TRBJ1-1, with D perhaps matching TRBD1 (5 bases). V lost 0 bases, J lost 1 base, and 9 bases lay in between. The CDR3 consists of 15 residues. Germline loops: CDR1 LGHNA, CDR2 YNFKEQ. CDR3 sequence: CASSQDRVGNTEAFF. CDR3 bases: TGTGCCAGCAGCCAAGACAGGGTAGGGAACACTGAAGCTTTCTTT.

This sequence joins TRBV30 and TRBJ1-5; D gene unclear. Germline values: CDR1 GTSNPN, CDR2 SVGIG (reference sequence). This CDR3 comprises 12 residues. Trimming pared 0 bases from V and 7 bases from J, leaving 7 bases between. The CDR3 loop is CAWSVAGQPQHF. CDR3 nucleotides: TGTGCCTGGAGTGTAGCAGGCCAGCCCCAGCATTTT.

Turning to this clone: The sample has other DNA sequences that encode this CDR3 too. CDR3 sequence: CASSLWVNRGHNSPLHF. The CDR3 DNA reads as TGTGCCAGCAGCCTATGGGTTAACAGGGGGCATAATTCACCCCTCCACTTT. The chain links TRBV5-6 to TRBJ1-6; the match to TRBD1 covers 9 bases. The germline V gene encodes CDR1 SGHDT and CDR2 YYEEEE. The CDR3 runs 17 residues. V lost 4 bases and J lost 5; bases outside the gene matches: 10.

This clone occurred a few times. The genes are TRBV7-3 and TRBJ2-1, with unresolved D. Looked up from germline, CDR1 is SGHTA and CDR2 is FQGTGA. Trimming cost V 6 bases and J 10 bases, with 16 bases left between them. This CDR3 has 13 amino acids. As DNA, the CDR3 is TGTGCCAGCAGTCTAGGCCCGAACGGGGAGCAGTTCTTC. This translates into CASSLGPNGEQFF.

The V and J genes are TRBV3-1 (or the pseudogene TRBV3-2) and TRBJ1-2, with 7 bases identical to TRBD1. Per germline, CDR1 LGHDT and CDR2 YNNKEL (reference sequence). The CDR3 has 15 residues. Trimming at V came to 4 bases and at J to 4 bases, leaving 9 bases not matched to a gene. The CDR3 region is CASSPADRPTYGYTF. The CDR3 DNA is TGTGCCAGCAGCCCGGCGGACAGGCCCACCTATGGCTACACCTTC.

V is TRBV18 and J is TRBJ2-7, with 7 nucleotides matching TRBD2. The CDR3 spans 16 residues. Losses at the gene ends were 1 base for V and 5 bases for J; bases not matched to a gene: 11. Germline CDR1 KGHSH, CDR2 LQKENI. The CDR3 here is CASSPRMTSRIDEQYF. CDR3 nucleotide sequence: TGTGCCAGCTCACCACGTATGACTAGCAGGATCGACGAGCAGTACTTC.

The V call is TRBV2, the J call TRBJ2-7; 8 bases agree with TRBD1. Trimming at V came to 4 bases and at J to 5 bases, leaving 7 bases not matched to a gene. The CDR3 consists of 14 residues. Germline-derived CDR1 and CDR2 are SNHLY and FYNNEI. The CDR3 spells CASSAPTGVHEQYF. CDR3 bases: TGTGCCAGCAGTGCCCCGACAGGGGTCCACGAGCAGTACTTC.

The rearrangement links TRBV5-1 to TRBJ2-5; perhaps TRBD2 as D (6 bases). Deletions cut 4 bases from V and 3 bases from J, with 16 bases between. The CDR3 length is 15 residues. The germline V gene has CDR1 SGHRS and CDR2 YFSETQ. This chain's CDR3 is CASSPGSSGEETQYF. CDR3 in DNA: TGCGCCAGCAGCCCCGGGAGTTCAGGAGAAGAGACCCAGTACTTC.

The chain uses TRBV28 and TRBJ1-6; D perhaps matches TRBD1 (5 bases). Germline values: CDR1 MDHEN, CDR2 SYDVKM. The CDR3 consists of 16 residues. V was pared by 5 bases and J by 5 bases, with 16 bases between. For the CDR3, the DNA is TGTGCCAGCAGTCCCTTACGGTGGGGCAATAATTCACCCCTCCACTTT. Translation: CASSPLRWGNNSPLHF. Looking up the rest from reference TRBV28 and TRBJ1-6 gives the full variable domain: DVKVTQSSRYLVKRTGEKVFLECVQDMDHENMFWYRQDPGLGLRLIYFSYDVKMKEKGDIPEGYSVSREKKERFSLILESASTNQTSMYLCASSPLRWGNNSPLHFGNGTRLTVT.

The J gene is TRBJ1-1, the V gene TRBV27, with TRBD1 matching 9 bases. The germline V gene has CDR1 MNHEY and CDR2 SMNVEV (reference sequence). After removal of 3 bases from V and 3 bases from J, the junction contained 5 bases not matched to a gene. The CDR3 runs 15 residues. Here the CDR3 reads CASSFGTGTYTEAFF. CDR3 nucleotide sequence: TGTGCCAGCAGTTTTGGGACAGGGACCTACACTGAAGCTTTCTTT.

The gene calls are TRBV13 and TRBJ2-1, with 10 bases matching TRBD2. CDR3 size: 18 residues. V lost 0 bases and J lost 5; bases outside the gene matches: 10. CDR1 is PRHDT, CDR2 FYEKMQ, per germline (reference sequence). CDR3 sequence: CASSLGSIAGGGDNEQFF. In DNA, the CDR3 is TGTGCCAGCAGCTTAGGTAGTATAGCGGGGGGAGGAGACAATGAGCAGTTCTTC.

The chain links TRBV7-9 to TRBJ2-5; 7 positions agree with TRBD2. V lost 3 bases, J lost 5 bases, and 6 bases stayed unmatched. Germline CDR1 SEHNR, CDR2 FQNEAQ (reference sequence). This CDR3 comprises 14 residues. This CDR3 reads CASSLAAGRETQYF. CDR3 DNA: TGTGCCAGCAGCTTGGCAGCGGGGCGGGAGACCCAGTACTTC. Together with reference TRBV7-9 and TRBJ2-5, the CDR3 gives the full variable domain: DTGVSQNPRHKITKRGQNVTFRCDPISEHNRLYWYRQTLGQGPEFLTYFQNEAQLEKSRLLSDRFSAERPKGSFSTLEIQRTEQGDSAMYLCASSLAAGRETQYFGPGTRLLVL.

The sample holds a few counts of this clone. The genes are TRBV11-2 and TRBJ2-3, with D perhaps matching TRBD2 (6 bases). Trimming took 5 bases from V and 0 from J, leaving 18 bases between them. Germline loops: CDR1 SGHAT, CDR2 FQNNGV. The CDR3 covers 17 residues. The CDR3 is CASSPPGLRGSTDTQYF. Here the CDR3 DNA reads TGTGCCAGCAGCCCCCCGGGGTTGCGGGGAAGCACAGATACGCAGTATTTT.

The chain uses TRBV7-3 and TRBJ1-2, with 9 bases identical to TRBD1. Germline CDR1 is SGHTA and CDR2 is FQGTGA. The trim removed 5 bases at V and 8 bases at J, leaving 6 bases unmatched. The CDR3 extends over 13 amino acids. CDR3 loop: CASSVTGGWGYTF. The CDR3 DNA follows: TGTGCCAGCAGCGTCACAGGGGGCTGGGGCTACACCTTC.

The chain uses TRBV13 and TRBJ2-3; 9 positions match TRBD2. Germline trimming cut 7 bases from V and 5 bases from J; bases unmatched to any gene: 13. From germline, CDR1 is PRHDT and CDR2 FYEKMQ (reference sequence). CDR3 length equals 16 residues. The CDR3: CASKRGGRAPGDTQYF. Here the CDR3 DNA reads TGTGCCAGCAAAAGGGGCGGGAGGGCCCCAGGAGATACGCAGTATTTT.

The count of this clone is one. This chain joins TRBV5-6 and TRBJ2-1, with 8 nucleotides matching TRBD2. CDR3 size: 15 residues. V was clipped by 4 bases and J by 0 bases; unmatched bases: 3. Germline V gene data show CDR1 as SGHDT and CDR2 as YYEEEE. The chain's CDR3 is CASSGLAGSYNEQFF. The CDR3 DNA is TGTGCCAGCAGCGGACTAGCCGGCTCCTACAATGAGCAGTTCTTC.

The V and J genes are TRBV28 and TRBJ1-6, with 7 bases fitting TRBD1. Germline CDR1 is MDHEN and CDR2 is SYDVKM. With V trimmed by 3 bases and J by 9 bases, 5 bases remained unmatched. The CDR3 extends over 14 amino acids. The CDR3 sequence: CASSFPQGGSPLHF. The CDR3 region has the DNA TGTGCCAGCAGTTTCCCTCAGGGGGGTTCACCCCTCCACTTT.

This clone was picked up one time. The rearrangement joins TRBV18 to TRBJ1-6; 7 nucleotides align to TRBD1. J gave up 6 bases and V 3 bases, and 5 bases lay outside the gene matches. The CDR3 is 15 amino acids. Germline loops: CDR1 KGHSH, CDR2 LQKENI. The CDR3 here is CASSPRTGSNSPLHF. The CDR3 DNA sequence: TGTGCCAGCTCACCCCGGACAGGCTCTAATTCACCCCTCCACTTT.